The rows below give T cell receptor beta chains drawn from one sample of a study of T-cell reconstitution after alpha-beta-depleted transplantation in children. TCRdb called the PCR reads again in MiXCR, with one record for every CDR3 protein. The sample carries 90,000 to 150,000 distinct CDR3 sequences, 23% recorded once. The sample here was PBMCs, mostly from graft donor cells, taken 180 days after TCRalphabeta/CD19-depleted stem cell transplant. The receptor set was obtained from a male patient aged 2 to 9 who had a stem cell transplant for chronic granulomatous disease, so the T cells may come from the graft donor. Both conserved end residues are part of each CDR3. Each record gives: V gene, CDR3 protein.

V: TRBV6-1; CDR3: CATTDRAGFGQPQHF
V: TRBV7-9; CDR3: CASSFFGGQDYGYTF
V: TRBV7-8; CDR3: CASSHRDSITDTQYF
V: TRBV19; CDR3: CASSSGRGYNEQFF
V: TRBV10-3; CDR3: CAISESSWGSVRDTQYF
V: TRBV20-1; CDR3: CSARGVTSGRAHEQFF
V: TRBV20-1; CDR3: CSASRAGEMNEQFF
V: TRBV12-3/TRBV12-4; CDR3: CASSPTANTGELFF
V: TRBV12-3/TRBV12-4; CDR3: CASSLTGGWYGYTF
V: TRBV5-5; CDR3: CASSLRTHEKLFF
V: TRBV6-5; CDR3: CASSFTTSGTEQYF
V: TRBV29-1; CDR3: CSVKRGGFYNEQFF